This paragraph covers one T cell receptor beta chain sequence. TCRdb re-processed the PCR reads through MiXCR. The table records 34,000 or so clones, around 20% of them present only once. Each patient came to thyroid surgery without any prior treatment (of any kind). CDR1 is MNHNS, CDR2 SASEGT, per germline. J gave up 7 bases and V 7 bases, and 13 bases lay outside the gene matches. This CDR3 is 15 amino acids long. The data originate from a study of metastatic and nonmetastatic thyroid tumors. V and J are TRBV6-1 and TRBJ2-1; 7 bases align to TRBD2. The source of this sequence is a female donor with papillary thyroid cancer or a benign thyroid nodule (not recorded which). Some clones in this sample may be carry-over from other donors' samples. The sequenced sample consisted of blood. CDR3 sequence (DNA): TGTGCCAGCATGAAAAGGTGGCGGGAGAAGAATGAGCAGTTCTTC. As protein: CASMKRWREKNEQFF.